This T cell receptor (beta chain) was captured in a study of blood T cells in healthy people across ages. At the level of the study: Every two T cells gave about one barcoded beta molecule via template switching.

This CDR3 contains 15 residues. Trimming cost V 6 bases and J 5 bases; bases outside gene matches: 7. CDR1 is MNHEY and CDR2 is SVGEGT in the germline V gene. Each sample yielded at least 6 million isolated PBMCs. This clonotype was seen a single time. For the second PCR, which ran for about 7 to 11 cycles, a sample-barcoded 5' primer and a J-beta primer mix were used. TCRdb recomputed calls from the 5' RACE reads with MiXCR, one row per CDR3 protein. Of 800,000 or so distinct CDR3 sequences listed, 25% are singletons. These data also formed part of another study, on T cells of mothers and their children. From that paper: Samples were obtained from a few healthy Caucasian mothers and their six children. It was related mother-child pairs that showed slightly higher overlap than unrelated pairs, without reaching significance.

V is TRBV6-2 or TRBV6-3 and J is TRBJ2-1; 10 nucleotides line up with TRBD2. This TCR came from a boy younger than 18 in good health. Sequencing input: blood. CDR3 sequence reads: CASRSSGSQHNEQFF. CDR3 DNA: TGTGCCAGCAGATCTAGCGGGAGCCAACACAATGAGCAGTTCTTC.